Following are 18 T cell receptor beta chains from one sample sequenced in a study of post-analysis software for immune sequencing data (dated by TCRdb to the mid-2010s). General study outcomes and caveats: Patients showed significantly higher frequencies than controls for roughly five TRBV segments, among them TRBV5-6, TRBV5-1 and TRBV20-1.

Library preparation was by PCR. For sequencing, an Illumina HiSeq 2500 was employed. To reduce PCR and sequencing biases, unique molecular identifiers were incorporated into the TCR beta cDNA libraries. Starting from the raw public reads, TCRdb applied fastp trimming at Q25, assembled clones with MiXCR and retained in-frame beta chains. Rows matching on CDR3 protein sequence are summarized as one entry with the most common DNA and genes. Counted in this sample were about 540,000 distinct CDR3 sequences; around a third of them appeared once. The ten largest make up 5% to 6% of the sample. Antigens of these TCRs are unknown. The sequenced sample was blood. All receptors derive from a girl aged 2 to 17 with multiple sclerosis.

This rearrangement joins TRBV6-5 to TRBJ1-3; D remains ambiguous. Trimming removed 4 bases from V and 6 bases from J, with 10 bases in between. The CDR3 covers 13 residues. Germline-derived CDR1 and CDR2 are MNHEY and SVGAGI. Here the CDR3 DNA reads TGTGCCAGCAGTTCCCCGATGGAAAACACCATATATTTT. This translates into CASSSPMENTIYF.

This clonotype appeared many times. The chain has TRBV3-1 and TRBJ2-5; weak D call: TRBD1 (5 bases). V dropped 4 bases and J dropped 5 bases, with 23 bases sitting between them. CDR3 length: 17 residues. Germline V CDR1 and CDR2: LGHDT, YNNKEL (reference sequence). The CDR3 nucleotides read TGTGCCAGCAGCCCAAAGATGGGGCCGACCTCCCGGGAGACCCAGTACTTC. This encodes CASSPKMGPTSRETQYF.

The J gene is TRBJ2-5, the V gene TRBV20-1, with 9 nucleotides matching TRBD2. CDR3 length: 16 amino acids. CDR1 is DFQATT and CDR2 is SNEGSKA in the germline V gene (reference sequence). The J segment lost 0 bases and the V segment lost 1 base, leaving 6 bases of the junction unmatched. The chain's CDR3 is CSARVSGGKYQETQYF. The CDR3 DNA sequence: TGCAGTGCTAGAGTCAGCGGGGGGAAATACCAAGAGACCCAGTACTTC.

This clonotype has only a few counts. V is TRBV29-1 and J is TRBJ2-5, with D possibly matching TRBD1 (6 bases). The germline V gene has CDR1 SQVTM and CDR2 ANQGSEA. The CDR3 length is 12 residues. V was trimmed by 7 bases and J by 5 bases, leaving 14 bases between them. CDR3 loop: CSAKGQFETQYF. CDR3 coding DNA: TGCAGCGCAAAGGGACAATTCGAGACCCAGTACTTC.

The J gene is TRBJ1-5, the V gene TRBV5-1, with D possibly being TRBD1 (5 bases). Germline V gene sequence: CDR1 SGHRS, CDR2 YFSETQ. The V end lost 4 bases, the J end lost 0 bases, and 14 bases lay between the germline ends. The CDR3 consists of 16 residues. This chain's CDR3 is CASSPWGEDSNQPQHF. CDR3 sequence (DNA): TGCGCCAGCAGCCCGTGGGGGGAAGATAGCAATCAGCCCCAGCATTTT. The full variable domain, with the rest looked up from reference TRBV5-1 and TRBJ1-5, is KAGVTQTPRYLIKTRGQQVTLSCSPISGHRSVSWYQQTPGQGLQFLFEYFSETQRNKGNFPGRFSGRQFSNSRSEMNVSTLELGDSALYLCASSPWGEDSNQPQHFGDGTRLSIL.

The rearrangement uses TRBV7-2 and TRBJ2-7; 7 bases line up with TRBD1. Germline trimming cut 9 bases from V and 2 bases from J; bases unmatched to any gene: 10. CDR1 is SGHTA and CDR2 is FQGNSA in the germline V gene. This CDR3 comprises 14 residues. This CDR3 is CASSRRQGTYEQYF. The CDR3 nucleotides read TGTGCCAGTAGCCGTCGACAGGGAACCTACGAGCAGTACTTC.

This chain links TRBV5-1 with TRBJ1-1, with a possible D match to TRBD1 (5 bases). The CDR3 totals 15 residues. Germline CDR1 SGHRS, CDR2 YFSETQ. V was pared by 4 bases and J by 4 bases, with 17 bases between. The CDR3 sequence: CASSRSGAIGTEAFF. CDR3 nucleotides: TGCGCCAGCAGCCGGTCTGGGGCTATTGGCACTGAAGCTTTCTTT.

CDR3 residues: CASSQTGTPLYGYTF. The CDR3 bases are TGTGCCAGCAGCCAGACCGGGACACCGTTATATGGCTACACCTTC. The chain employs TRBV11-2 and TRBJ1-2, with D possibly matching TRBD1 (6 bases). Germline values: CDR1 SGHAT, CDR2 FQNNGV. This CDR3 spans 15 amino acids. The ends were cut back, 5 bases at V and 5 bases at J, with 18 bases in the middle.

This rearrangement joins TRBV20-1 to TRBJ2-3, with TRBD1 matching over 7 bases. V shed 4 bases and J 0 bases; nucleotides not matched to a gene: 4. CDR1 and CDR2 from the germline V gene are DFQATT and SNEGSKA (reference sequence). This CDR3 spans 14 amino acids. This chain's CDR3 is CSAITGASTDTQYF. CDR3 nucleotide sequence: TGCAGTGCTATTACAGGGGCGAGCACAGATACGCAGTATTTT.

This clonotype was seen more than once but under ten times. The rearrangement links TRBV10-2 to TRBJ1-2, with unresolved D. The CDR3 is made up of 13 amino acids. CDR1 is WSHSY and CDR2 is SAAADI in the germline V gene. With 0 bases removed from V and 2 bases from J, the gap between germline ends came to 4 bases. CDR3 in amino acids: CASSESTNYGYTF. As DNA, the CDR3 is TGCGCCAGCAGTGAGTCTACAAACTATGGCTACACCTTC.

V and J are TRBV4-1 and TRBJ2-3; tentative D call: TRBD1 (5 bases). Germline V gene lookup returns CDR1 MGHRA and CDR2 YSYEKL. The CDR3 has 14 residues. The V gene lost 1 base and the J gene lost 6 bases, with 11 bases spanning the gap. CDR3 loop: CASSQGQFPDTQYF. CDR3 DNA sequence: TGCGCCAGCAGCCAAGGACAGTTCCCCGATACGCAGTATTTT.

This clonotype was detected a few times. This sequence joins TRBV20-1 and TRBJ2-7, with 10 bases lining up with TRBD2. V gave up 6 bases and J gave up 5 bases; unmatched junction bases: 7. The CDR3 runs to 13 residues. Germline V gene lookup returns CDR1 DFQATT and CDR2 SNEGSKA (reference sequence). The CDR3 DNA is TGCAGTGCCAGGGGACTAGCGTTCCACGAGCAGTACTTC. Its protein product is CSARGLAFHEQYF.

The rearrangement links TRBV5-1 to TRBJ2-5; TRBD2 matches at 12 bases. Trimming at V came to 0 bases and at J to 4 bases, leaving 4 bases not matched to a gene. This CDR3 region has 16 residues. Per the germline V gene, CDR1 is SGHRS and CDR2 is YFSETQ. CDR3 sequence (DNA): TGCGCCAGCAGCTTGGTGACTAGCGGGGGAAGAGAGACCCAGTACTTC. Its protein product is CASSLVTSGGRETQYF.

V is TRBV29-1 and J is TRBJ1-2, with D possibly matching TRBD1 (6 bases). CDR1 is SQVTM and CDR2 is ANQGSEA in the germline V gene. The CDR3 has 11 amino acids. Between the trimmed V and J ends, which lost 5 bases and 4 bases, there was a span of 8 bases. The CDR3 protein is CSVRTVYGYTF. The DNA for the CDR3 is TGCAGCGTTAGGACAGTCTATGGCTACACCTTC.

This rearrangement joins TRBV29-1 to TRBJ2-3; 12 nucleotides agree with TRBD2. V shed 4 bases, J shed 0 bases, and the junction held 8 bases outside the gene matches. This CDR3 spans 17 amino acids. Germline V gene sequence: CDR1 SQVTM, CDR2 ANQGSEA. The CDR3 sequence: CSVGPGLAGQSTDTQYF. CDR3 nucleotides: TGCAGCGTTGGTCCCGGACTAGCGGGGCAGAGCACAGATACGCAGTATTTT.

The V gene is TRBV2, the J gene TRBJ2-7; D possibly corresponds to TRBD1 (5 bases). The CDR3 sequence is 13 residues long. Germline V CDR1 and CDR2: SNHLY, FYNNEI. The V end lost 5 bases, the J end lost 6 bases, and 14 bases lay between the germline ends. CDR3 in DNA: TGTGCCAGCAGTCTCGCCAGGGTCGGCGAGCAGTACTTC. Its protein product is CASSLARVGEQYF.

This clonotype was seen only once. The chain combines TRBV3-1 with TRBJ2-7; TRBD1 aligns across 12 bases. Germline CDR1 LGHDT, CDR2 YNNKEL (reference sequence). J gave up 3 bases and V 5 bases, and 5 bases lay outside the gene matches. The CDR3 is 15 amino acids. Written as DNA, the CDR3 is TGTGCCAGCAGCGACCGGGACAGGGGGCTCTACGAGCAGTACTTC. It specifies CASSDRDRGLYEQYF.

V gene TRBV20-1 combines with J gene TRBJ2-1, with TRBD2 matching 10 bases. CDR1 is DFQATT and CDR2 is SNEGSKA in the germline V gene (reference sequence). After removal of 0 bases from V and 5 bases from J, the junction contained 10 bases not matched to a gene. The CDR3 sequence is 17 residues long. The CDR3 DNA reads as TGCAGTGCTAGAGATTGGATAGCGGGGGGTGTCGACAATGAGCAGTTCTTC. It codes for CSARDWIAGGVDNEQFF.